Below are 14 T cell receptor beta chains sequenced from a single sample in a study of T cells in Graves' hyperthyroidism and ophthalmopathy. TCR beta CDR3 regions were amplified from RNA transcripts. An initial round of RT-PCR targeting the TCR CDR3 relied on the HTBI primer set. TCRdb re-derived calls from the multiplex PCR reads in MiXCR, one entry per CDR3 protein. The profile shows 550,000 to 700,000 distinct CDR3 sequences, around 42% of them singletons. The sample comprised peripheral blood or thyroid tissue (not recorded which). The receptor set was obtained from an adult woman with Graves' disease, either hyperthyroidism or ophthalmopathy (not recorded which).

The sample holds many counts of this clonotype. This sequence joins TRBV15 and TRBJ2-5, with 8 bases fitting TRBD1. Looked up from germline, CDR1 is LNHNV and CDR2 is YYDKDF (reference sequence). V gave up 5 bases and J gave up 4 bases; unmatched junction bases: 6. This CDR3 spans 14 amino acids. The CDR3 coding sequence is TGTGCCACCAGCGGCGGGACAGGAATAGAGACCCAGTACTTC. Encoded protein: CATSGGTGIETQYF.

This clonotype was detected a few times. This chain joins TRBV5-6 and TRBJ2-2, with unresolved D. Germline CDR1 and CDR2: SGHDT and YYEEEE. V gave up 4 bases and J gave up 10 bases, with 11 bases separating them. CDR3 length: 12 residues. The CDR3 DNA follows: TGTGCCAGCAGCGCTGAAAGGATGGAGCTGTTTTTT. Translation gives CASSAERMELFF.

The rearrangement uses TRBV20-1 and TRBJ2-7; D is tentatively TRBD1 or TRBD2 (5 bases each). V shed 3 bases and J shed 3 bases, with 24 bases lying between them. This CDR3 spans 17 amino acids. Germline CDR1 DFQATT, CDR2 SNEGSKA (reference sequence). The CDR3 bases are TGCAGTGCTAGGAGGGGCCGGGCCGGACGGTTGGGCTACGAGCAGTACTTC. It yields the protein CSARRGRAGRLGYEQYF.

This clonotype was seen repeatedly, ten times or more. This chain joins TRBV7-3 and TRBJ2-5; 11 nucleotides line up with TRBD2. V was pared by 1 base and J by 4 bases, with 5 bases of the junction left unmatched. CDR1 and CDR2 from the germline V gene are SGHTA and FQGTGA. The CDR3 totals 16 residues. CDR3 nucleotides: TGTGCCAGCAGCTTAAGAAAAACTAGCGGGAGAGAGACCCAGTACTTC. This gives the protein CASSLRKTSGRETQYF.

The chain has TRBV20-1 and TRBJ1-6; D not resolved. With 8 bases removed from V and 9 bases from J, the gap between germline ends came to 14 bases. The CDR3 is made up of 12 amino acids. From germline, CDR1 is DFQATT and CDR2 SNEGSKA (reference sequence). CDR3 DNA: TGCAGTCTTCGGACTGAGATTTCACCCCTCCACTTT. Protein: CSLRTEISPLHF.

For this clonotype: Given a much more abundant clone one base away, this may be a read error. V gene TRBV6-5 combines with J gene TRBJ1-1; D remains ambiguous. Germline V gene data show CDR1 as MNHEY and CDR2 as SVGAGI. The CDR3 runs to 14 residues. CDR3 loop: CASSYGPLNTEACF. The CDR3 DNA is TGTGCCAGCAGTTATGGCCCCTTGAACACTGAAGCTTGCTTT.

The J gene is TRBJ2-5, the V gene TRBV24-1; D ambiguous. V was cut by 6 bases and J by 5 bases, with 15 bases left in between. The V gene's germline CDR1 is KGHDR and CDR2 SFDVKD. The CDR3 loop spans 14 amino acids. CDR3 region: CATSHDGVQETQYF. The CDR3 nucleotides read TGTGCCACCAGTCACGACGGAGTCCAGGAGACCCAGTACTTC.

This chain links TRBV6-6 with TRBJ1-5, with no clear D. Looked up from germline, CDR1 is MNHNY and CDR2 is SVGAGI (reference sequence). Deletions cut 8 bases from V and 7 bases from J, with 18 bases between. The CDR3 contains 14 residues. CDR3 DNA sequence: TGTGCCAGCTCACCCGACAAGGAGGTCCAGCCCCAGCATTTT. Encoded protein: CASSPDKEVQPQHF.

The rearrangement links TRBV19 to TRBJ2-6; a weak D match, TRBD1 (5 bases). This CDR3 contains 17 residues. Germline loops: CDR1 LNHDA, CDR2 SQIVND (reference sequence). Trimming took off 9 bases at V and 2 bases at J, with 20 bases between the two ends. The DNA of the CDR3 is TGTGCCAGCAAGGAGACAGTGACACACGCTGGGGCCAACGTCCTGACTTTC. It encodes CASKETVTHAGANVLTF. Drawing the rest from reference TRBV19 and TRBJ2-6, the complete variable domain is DGGITQSPKYLFRKEGQNVTLSCEQNLNHDAMYWYRQDPGQGLRLIYYSQIVNDFQKGDIAEGYSVSREKKESFPLTVTSAQKNPTAFYLCASKETVTHAGANVLTFGAGSRLTVL.

The V call is TRBV7-9, the J call TRBJ2-7; the match to TRBD2 covers 7 bases. This CDR3 spans 14 amino acids. CDR1 SEHNR and CDR2 FQNEAQ come from the germline V gene (reference sequence). Losses at the gene ends were 4 bases for V and 2 bases for J; bases not matched to a gene: 5. The CDR3 DNA follows: TGTGCCAGCAGCTCTTGGGCGGGGGCCTACGAGCAGTACTTC. It is translated as CASSSWAGAYEQYF.

This clonotype has more than one count but fewer than ten. The J gene is TRBJ2-1, the V gene TRBV2; a possible D gene is TRBD2 (5 bases). The CDR3 extends over 11 amino acids. Per germline, CDR1 SNHLY and CDR2 FYNNEI. The germline V and J ends were trimmed by 6 bases and 12 bases, with 12 bases remaining between them. CDR3 sequence: CASSQDSWQFF. In DNA, the CDR3 is TGTGCCAGCAGCCAGGACTCGTGGCAGTTCTTC.

The rearrangement links TRBV20-1 to TRBJ2-2; 8 nucleotides line up with TRBD2. V shed 0 bases and J 6 bases; nucleotides not matched to a gene: 21. The CDR3 covers 20 residues. CDR1 and CDR2 (germline): DFQATT, SNEGSKA (reference sequence). The DNA of the CDR3 is TGCAGTGCTAGAGAGTATTTAGGGGCGGGAGGTCCCCTGGCCGCCGGGGAGCTGTTTTTT. Its protein is CSAREYLGAGGPLAAGELFF.

In this sample, this clonotype turned up many times. The chain uses TRBV10-3 and TRBJ1-4; no clear D. Between the trimmed V and J ends, which lost 2 bases and 7 bases, there was a span of 11 bases. The V gene's germline CDR1 is ENHRY and CDR2 SYGVKD. The length of the CDR3 is 14 residues. The CDR3 protein is CAISEAQHVEKLFF. The DNA for the CDR3 is TGTGCCATCAGTGAGGCGCAGCACGTTGAAAAACTGTTTTTT.

This clonotype was picked up many times. V gene TRBV4-1 combines with J gene TRBJ2-7; 9 nucleotides agree with TRBD1. CDR1 is MGHRA, CDR2 YSYEKL, per germline. The CDR3 length is 16 residues. V lost 6 bases and J lost 1; bases outside the gene matches: 10. CDR3 amino acids: CASSQTGQGKSYEQYF. The DNA of the CDR3 is TGCGCCAGCAGTCAGACGGGACAGGGCAAATCCTACGAGCAGTACTTC.